These 13 T cell receptor beta chains originate from one sample sequenced in a study of human T cells and chemical hapten exposure. Unfractionated whole blood served as the source for total RNA extraction. Within the library, unique molecular identifiers were attached to each individual cDNA molecule. TCRdb used MiXCR to reprocess the reads, holding one entry per CDR3 protein. The sample records about 120,000 distinct CDR3 sequences, over 6.5% being singletons. Sequenced material: whole blood. These receptors were obtained from a human donor in good health. Some clones in this sample may be carry-over from other donors' samples.

This clonotype showed up many times. The J gene is TRBJ1-5, the V gene TRBV7-2; tentative D call: TRBD1 (5 bases). This CDR3 has 14 residues. Germline V gene sequence: CDR1 SGHTA, CDR2 FQGNSA. V was shortened by 8 bases and J by 2 bases, with 13 bases between the two germline ends. The DNA for the CDR3 is TGTGCCAGCTCCGGGACGGACCGCAATCAGCCCCAGCATTTT. This translates into CASSGTDRNQPQHF.

The J gene is TRBJ2-1, the V gene TRBV20-1; weak D call: TRBD2 (6 bases). Germline-derived CDR1 and CDR2 are DFQATT and SNEGSKA (reference sequence). This CDR3 contains 16 residues. V dropped 6 bases and J dropped 0 bases, with 18 bases sitting between them. The CDR3 DNA reads TGCAGTGCCCCCCTGGCGGGAAGGGGCTCCTACAATGAGCAGTTCTTC. Residues: CSAPLAGRGSYNEQFF.

This clonotype was picked up many times. The genes are TRBV27 and TRBJ2-7; 7 bases map to TRBD2. Trimming took 5 bases from V and 2 from J; bases not matched to a gene: 6. This CDR3 comprises 14 residues. The germline CDR1 and CDR2 sequences are MNHEY and SMNVEV (reference sequence). The CDR3 spells CASSPSGETYEQYF. CDR3 nucleotides: TGTGCCAGCAGTCCTAGCGGTGAAACCTACGAGCAGTACTTC.

There are a few counts of this clonotype. The chain has TRBV19 and TRBJ1-1; 8 positions match TRBD1. Germline V lookup: CDR1 LNHDA, CDR2 SQIVND (reference sequence). This CDR3 has 16 residues. With V trimmed by 3 bases and J by 0 bases, 6 bases remained unmatched. This chain's CDR3 is CASSIRDRTMNTEAFF. The CDR3 DNA is TGTGCCAGTAGTATCCGGGACAGGACAATGAACACTGAAGCTTTCTTT.

The chain uses TRBV7-9 and TRBJ2-7; possible D gene TRBD2, 6 bases. CDR1 is SEHNR, CDR2 FQNEAQ, per germline (reference sequence). There are 16 residues in the CDR3. V was shortened by 5 bases and J by 2 bases, with 19 bases between the two germline ends. The CDR3 region has the DNA TGTGCCAGCAGCCCTGGAGGGACCATCGATCCCTACGAGCAGTACTTC. This gives the protein CASSPGGTIDPYEQYF. Drawing the rest from reference TRBV7-9 and TRBJ2-7, the complete variable domain is DTGVSQNPRHKITKRGQNVTFRCDPISEHNRLYWYRQTLGQGPEFLTYFQNEAQLEKSRLLSDRFSAERPKGSFSTLEIQRTEQGDSAMYLCASSPGGTIDPYEQYFGPGTRLTVT.

This clonotype occurred a few times. The chain employs TRBV10-3 and TRBJ2-3; perhaps TRBD1 as D (6 bases). V shed 2 bases and J shed 1 base, with 10 bases lying between them. Germline CDR1 reads ENHRY; CDR2 reads SYGVKD. The CDR3 is made up of 15 amino acids. The CDR3: CAISELPGGTDTQYF. The CDR3 coding sequence is TGTGCCATCAGTGAGCTCCCAGGGGGCACAGATACGCAGTATTTT.

This clonotype came up many times. This chain connects TRBV5-1 to TRBJ1-1; D perhaps matches TRBD1 (6 bases). The CDR3 covers 15 residues. Germline V gene data show CDR1 as SGHRS and CDR2 as YFSETQ. Trimming removed 0 bases from V and 4 bases from J, with 13 bases in between. For the CDR3, the DNA is TGCGCCAGCAGCTTGGCCGCAGGGGTCCTCACTGAAGCTTTCTTT. Protein sequence: CASSLAAGVLTEAFF.

This clonotype was recorded many times. This chain connects TRBV4-3 to TRBJ2-3; D is uncertain. CDR1 and CDR2 from the germline V gene are LGHNA and YSLEER. CDR3 size: 14 residues. V lost 2 bases and J 2 bases, leaving 8 bases between the germline ends. CDR3 sequence (DNA): TGCGCCAGCAGCCAACAGGAGTCCACAGATACGCAGTATTTT. Translating gives CASSQQESTDTQYF.

This clonotype was seen ten or more times. The chain has TRBV5-1 and TRBJ1-1; D may be TRBD1 (5 bases). The V end lost 0 bases, the J end lost 3 bases, and 12 bases lay between the germline ends. The CDR3 runs 15 residues. Germline V gene sequence: CDR1 SGHRS, CDR2 YFSETQ. The CDR3 loop reads CASSLVVGVDTEAFF. The CDR3 DNA follows: TGCGCCAGCAGCTTGGTTGTAGGGGTGGACACTGAAGCTTTCTTT.

This clonotype showed up many times. The rearrangement uses TRBV3-1 and TRBJ1-5; D remains ambiguous. V dropped 4 bases and J dropped 2 bases, with 9 bases sitting between them. CDR1 and CDR2 from the germline V gene are LGHDT and YNNKEL (reference sequence). The CDR3 length is 14 residues. The CDR3 DNA reads TGTGCCAGCAGCCTCGATAAGGGCAATCAGCCCCAGCATTTT. Translation gives CASSLDKGNQPQHF.

This clonotype occurred a few times. V is TRBV15 and J is TRBJ2-2, with D perhaps matching TRBD1 (5 bases). The germline V gene encodes CDR1 LNHNV and CDR2 YYDKDF (reference sequence). Trimming stripped 0 bases from V and 1 base from J, with 15 bases between. The CDR3 length is 18 residues. CDR3 DNA: TGTGCCACCAGCAGAGATCAGGTGGGGCAGGGGAACACCGGGGAGCTGTTTTTT. Its translation: CATSRDQVGQGNTGELFF.

A few counts support this clonotype. This chain joins TRBV6-2 or TRBV6-3 and TRBJ2-1; a possible D gene is TRBD2 (6 bases). The CDR3 totals 14 residues. CDR1 and CDR2 (germline): MNHEY, SVGEGT. V shed 6 bases and J shed 5 bases, with 14 bases lying between them. The CDR3, as DNA: TGTGCCAGCAGCCCCGGGACTCAAAACAATGAGCAGTTCTTC. Translation: CASSPGTQNNEQFF.

This clonotype was picked up many times. The gene calls are TRBV20-1 and TRBJ1-1; D is perhaps TRBD1 (6 bases). CDR3 length: 12 residues. Germline assignment: CDR1 DFQATT and CDR2 SNEGSKA (reference sequence). V lost 6 bases and J lost 7, with 15 bases in between. The DNA of the CDR3 is TGCAGTGCCCCGCAGAGGGGGTATGAAGCTTTCTTT. It codes for CSAPQRGYEAFF.